These T cell receptor beta chains were read from a single sample in a study of blood T cell repertoires in COVID-19. Libraries were prepared by immunoSEQ multiplex PCR; TCRdb keeps only in-frame clonotypes and omits some of them. The sample includes around 300,000 clones, roughly 87% seen only once; the top ten take 1%. The source material was peripheral blood. These receptors came from a man aged 45 to 65 with active or convalescent COVID-19. Both conserved end residues are part of each CDR3. Fields, in order: V gene, clone size, D gene, J gene, CDR3 protein, CDR3 DNA. The D gene is left open where the match is weak. Clone size is shown for a subset of rows, as once, few, many or a class of expanded clone.

TRBV28	-	-	TRBJ1-2	CASSLWGADGYTF	TGTGCCAGCAGTTTATGGGGGGCGGATGGCTACACCTTC
TRBV5-1	-	-	TRBJ1-1	CASSLQGNTEAFF	TGCGCCAGCAGCCTCCAGGGTAACACTGAAGCTTTCTTT
TRBV28	-	TRBD1	TRBJ1-2	CASSQDRGDGYTF	TGTGCCAGCAGCCAAGACAGGGGCGATGGCTACACCTTC
TRBV24-1	-	-	TRBJ1-2	CATSDPGRTNGYTF	TGTGCCACCAGTGACCCTGGCAGAACTAATGGCTACACCTTC
TRBV13	-	TRBD1	TRBJ2-1	CASRQPGTGYNEQFF	TGTGCCAGCAGGCAACCCGGGACAGGATACAATGAGCAGTTCTTC
TRBV7-2	-	TRBD1	TRBJ1-2	CASSVAGGWDGYTF	TGTGCCAGCAGCGTAGCAGGGGGCTGGGATGGCTACACCTTC
TRBV5-6	-	TRBD1	TRBJ1-1	CASSPGGQGSNTEAFF	TGTGCCAGCAGCCCCGGTGGACAGGGTTCAAACACTGAAGCTTTCTTT
TRBV7-9	-	-	TRBJ1-2	CASSFSHGGYTF	TGTGCCAGCAGCTTTAGTCACGGTGGCTACACCTTC
TRBV4-3	-	TRBD1	TRBJ1-6	CASSQDWTGSNSPLHF	TGCGCCAGCAGCCAAGATTGGACAGGGTCTAATTCACCCCTCCACTTT
TRBV6-5	-	TRBD1	TRBJ2-7	CDDRDRGFYEQYF	TGTGACGACCGGGACAGGGGTTTCTACGAGCAGTACTTC
TRBV18	-	TRBD2	TRBJ2-3	CASADGGSGTDTQYF	TGTGCCAGCGCCGACGGGGGGTCTGGCACAGATACGCAGTATTTT
TRBV7-9	-	TRBD1	TRBJ2-7	CASSPGGWVYF	TGTGCCAGCAGCCCAGGGGGCTGGGTGTACTTC
TRBV27	-	-	TRBJ2-3	CASSNRWGESSTDTQYF	TGTGCCAGCAGCAATCGTTGGGGAGAATCTAGCACAGATACGCAGTATTTT
TRBV19	-	TRBD1	TRBJ2-2	CASSSTSGQGFMMNTGELFF	TGTGCCAGTAGTTCGACCTCGGGACAGGGTTTCATGATGAACACCGGGGAGCTGTTTTTT
TRBV7-3	-	-	TRBJ1-1	CASLGRGTEAFF	TGTGCCAGCTTAGGCCGAGGGACTGAAGCTTTCTTT
TRBV24-1	-	-	TRBJ2-7	CATSDLAGIEQYF	TGTGCCACCAGTGATTTGGCAGGCATCGAGCAGTACTTC
TRBV18	-	-	TRBJ1-5	CASSPLQGGQPQHF	TGTGCCAGCTCACCATTACAGGGCGGTCAGCCCCAGCATTTT
TRBV28	-	TRBD1	TRBJ1-2	CASSTYLDTGAGNYGYTF	TGTGCCAGCAGTACTTACCTCGACACAGGGGCTGGAAACTATGGCTACACCTTC
TRBV9	-	TRBD2	TRBJ2-2	CASSVATSGRAYPGELFF	TGTGCCAGCAGCGTAGCTACTAGCGGGAGGGCCTACCCCGGGGAGCTGTTTTTT
TRBV7-6	-	TRBD1	TRBJ1-4	CASSRGQDEKLFF	TGTGCCAGCAGCCGCGGACAGGACGAAAAACTGTTTTTT
TRBV30	-	-	TRBJ1-4	CAWSVGGATNEKLFF	TGTGCCTGGAGTGTGGGGGGGGCAACTAATGAAAAACTGTTTTTT
TRBV7-9	-	TRBD1	TRBJ1-6	CASSRGQGYNSPLHF	TGTGCCAGCAGCCGGGGACAGGGATATAATTCACCCCTCCACTTT
TRBV28	-	-	TRBJ1-1	CASSLGGGMNTEAFF	TGTGCCAGCAGTCTGGGGGGGGGTATGAACACTGAAGCTTTCTTT
TRBV7-6	-	TRBD1	TRBJ1-3	CASSLEAPPGGSGNTIYF	TGTGCCAGCAGCTTAGAAGCCCCGCCAGGGGGCTCTGGAAACACCATATATTTT
TRBV5-4	-	-	TRBJ2-3	CASSQPQGPDTQYF	TGTGCCAGCAGCCAACCCCAGGGCCCAGATACGCAGTATTTT
TRBV7-2	-	TRBD1	TRBJ1-5	CASSPAGGNNQPQHF	TGTGCCAGCAGCCCCGCAGGGGGTAACAATCAGCCCCAGCATTTT
TRBV27	-	TRBD1	TRBJ2-5	CASSFSGRGRETQYF	TGTGCCAGCAGTTTCAGTGGCAGGGGGCGGGAGACCCAGTACTTC
TRBV27	-	TRBD1	TRBJ1-5	CASSLVSRGVNQPQHF	TGTGCCAGCAGTTTAGTCTCCAGGGGGGTCAATCAGCCCCAGCATTTT
TRBV6-2/TRBV6-3	-	-	TRBJ2-2	CASSFSLGGLFF	TGTGCCAGCAGTTTTTCCCTCGGCGGGCTGTTTTTT
TRBV9	-	TRBD1	TRBJ2-7	CASSPHQGQGVEQYF	TGTGCCAGCAGCCCTCACCAGGGACAGGGGGTGGAGCAGTACTTC
TRBV5-1	few	-	TRBJ1-5	CASSLGSQGDNQPQHF	TGCGCCAGCAGCTTGGGTTCACAGGGCGACAATCAGCCCCAGCATTTT
TRBV7-2	-	-	TRBJ1-1	CASSFAGDTEAFF	TGTGCCAGCAGCTTTGCAGGGGACACTGAAGCTTTCTTT
TRBV9	-	-	TRBJ2-7	CASSVGNPGSEQYF	TGTGCCAGCAGCGTAGGAAACCCCGGGAGCGAGCAGTACTTC
TRBV25-1	-	TRBD2	TRBJ2-7	CASSELGLAGDYREQYF	TGTGCCAGCAGTGAATTGGGTCTAGCGGGAGATTATCGGGAGCAGTACTTC
TRBV2	-	-	TRBJ2-7	CASRQGGPEQYF	TGTGCCAGCAGGCAGGGGGGTCCCGAGCAGTACTTC
TRBV7-2	-	-	TRBJ2-1	CASSPQTGRLFNEQFF	TGTGCCAGCAGCCCGCAGACAGGCCGGTTATTCAATGAGCAGTTCTTC
TRBV18	-	-	TRBJ1-3	CASSRVRGDNNSGNTIYF	TGTGCCAGCTCACGGGTTCGCGGGGATAATAACTCTGGAAACACCATATATTTT
TRBV6-6	once	-	TRBJ2-7	CASSYSGTASYEQYF	TGTGCCAGCAGTTACTCCGGGACTGCCTCCTACGAGCAGTACTTC